The source of this T cell receptor (beta chain) is a study of blood T cell repertoires in COVID-19. Study summary: Some COVID-19 samples were acute and others convalescent; all came from the United States, Italy and Spain. From T cells, B-cell-depleted T cells, or PBMCs came the material, which was cDNA or gDNA.

CDR1 SGHDT and CDR2 YYEEEE come from the germline V gene. CDR3 size: 15 residues. Between the trimmed V and J ends, which lost 0 bases and 7 bases, there was a span of 11 bases. As processed by the authors: Nucleated cell number was recorded as an estimate derived from reference gene primer amplification. Assay used: immunoSEQ multiplex PCR; TCRdb lists only in-frame clones, some missing. The DNA was the basis for D and trimming; V, J and clone size are from that table. This table holds roughly 98,000 clones, 80% to 90% found once. The chain recombines TRBV5-6 with TRBJ1-6; unclear D gene. Sequenced sample: peripheral blood. This receptor was identified in a human donor in a cohort sampled during active COVID-19. The CDR3 is CASSLVGVGNSPLHF. CDR3 nucleotide sequence: TGTGCCAGCAGCTTGGTGGGAGTTGGAAATTCACCCCTCCACTTT.